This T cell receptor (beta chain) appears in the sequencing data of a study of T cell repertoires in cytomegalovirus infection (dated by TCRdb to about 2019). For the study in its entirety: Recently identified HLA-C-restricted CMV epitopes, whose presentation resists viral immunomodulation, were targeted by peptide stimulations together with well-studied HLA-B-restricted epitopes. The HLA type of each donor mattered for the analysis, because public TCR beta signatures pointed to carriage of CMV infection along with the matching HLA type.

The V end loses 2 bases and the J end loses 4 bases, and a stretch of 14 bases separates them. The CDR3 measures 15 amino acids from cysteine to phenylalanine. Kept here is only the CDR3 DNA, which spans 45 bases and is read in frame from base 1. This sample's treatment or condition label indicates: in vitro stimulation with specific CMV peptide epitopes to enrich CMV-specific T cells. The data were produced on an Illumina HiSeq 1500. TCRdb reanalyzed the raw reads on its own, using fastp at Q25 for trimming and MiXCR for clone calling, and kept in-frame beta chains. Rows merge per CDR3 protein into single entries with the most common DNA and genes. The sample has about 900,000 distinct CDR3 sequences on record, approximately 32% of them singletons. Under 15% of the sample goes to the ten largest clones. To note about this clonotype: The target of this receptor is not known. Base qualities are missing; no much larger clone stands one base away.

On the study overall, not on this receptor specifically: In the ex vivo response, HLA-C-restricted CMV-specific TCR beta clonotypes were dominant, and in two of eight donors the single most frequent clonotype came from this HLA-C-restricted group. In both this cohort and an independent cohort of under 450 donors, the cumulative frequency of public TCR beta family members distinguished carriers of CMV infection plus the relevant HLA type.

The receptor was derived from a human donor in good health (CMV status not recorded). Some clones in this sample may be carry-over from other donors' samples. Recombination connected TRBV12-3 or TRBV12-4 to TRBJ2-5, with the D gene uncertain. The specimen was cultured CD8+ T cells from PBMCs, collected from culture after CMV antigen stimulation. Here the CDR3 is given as CASSLKQRSGETQYF. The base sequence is TGTGCCAGCAGTTTAAAGCAGAGGTCCGGAGAGACCCAGTACTTC.